This T cell receptor (beta chain) was identified in a study of T-cell reconstitution after alpha-beta-depleted transplantation in children. The CDR3 sequence is 15 residues long. Germline V gene sequence: CDR1 DFQATT, CDR2 SNEGSKA (reference sequence). Concerning this clonotype itself: One end of the junction fails to match germline, which may point to a read error.

As it was prepared, the TCRbeta library received unique molecular identifiers. TCRdb re-called the PCR reads with MiXCR, one entry per CDR3 protein. Counted here are around 600,000 distinct CDR3 sequences, around 16% occurring once; the ten biggest clones make up 0.8% to 1.1%. This clonotype was sampled from a human donor who donated a stem cell graft to a child with acute myeloid leukemia. This specimen consisted of PBMCs from the stem cell graft donor, obtained from the stem cell graft. The chain uses TRBV20-1 and TRBJ2-1; D uncertain. The DNA for the CDR3 is TGCAGTGCAGCCCCTATATGGAGTTCCTACATTGAGCAGTTCTTC. It encodes CSAAPIWSSYIEQFF.